This T cell receptor beta chain was retrieved from a study of blood T cell repertoires in COVID-19. Study overall: T cells, B-cell-depleted T cells, or PBMCs supplied cDNA or gDNA.

Germline loops: CDR1 SNHLY, CDR2 FYNNEI. Trimming shortened V by 6 bases and J by 6 bases, and 8 bases separated the two germline ends. The CDR3 sequence is 12 residues long. Clones were read by immunoSEQ multiplex PCR, and TCRdb kept only the in-frame ones, dropping some. The sample lists tens of thousands of clones; about 87% were seen once. The sequencing input was peripheral blood. The J gene is TRBJ1-4, the V gene TRBV2; D not resolved. This sequence was found in a human donor with active COVID-19. The donor label of this sample is uncertain. The CDR3, as DNA: TGTGCCAGCAGGGTCGGAGATGAAAAACTGTTTTTT. Its translation is CASRVGDEKLFF.